These 26 T cell receptor beta chains came from one sample sequenced in a study of identical twins. TCRdb re-derived calls from the 5' RACE reads in MiXCR, one entry per CDR3 protein. Of approximately 590,000 distinct CDR3 sequences detected, more than 9% appear once; the ten largest clones hold approximately 3.2%. These data were also filed under a second study, of yellow fever vaccine responses in identical twins.

Sequencing input: PBMCs. Source of these receptors: a woman aged 18-29 years in good health.

The CDR3 DNA sequence: TGTGCCAGCAGCTTACGAGTAGCGGGTTCCGCCTACGAGCAGTACTTC. Its protein is CASSLRVAGSAYEQYF. The chain links TRBV7-8 to TRBJ2-7; TRBD2 agrees at 7 bases. V lost 2 bases, J lost 2 bases, and 9 bases stayed unmatched. Germline CDR1 is SGHVS and CDR2 is FQNEAQ. This CDR3 spans 16 amino acids.

Many counts were recorded for this clonotype. The chain has TRBV7-9 and TRBJ2-3; D remains unclear. Trimming took 3 bases from V and 0 from J, leaving 10 bases between them. Germline CDR1 and CDR2: SEHNR and FQNEAQ (reference sequence). The CDR3 is made up of 15 amino acids. For the CDR3, the DNA is TGTGCCAGCAGCTTGGGCAGGAGTAGCACAGATACGCAGTATTTT. Amino acids: CASSLGRSSTDTQYF.

The J gene is TRBJ2-5, the V gene TRBV21-1. TRBV21-1 is shown as a pseudogene. The CDR3 has 15 residues. This chain's CDR3 is CASSKGVVDLETQYF. The CDR3 coding sequence is TGTGCCAGCAGCAAAGGGGTAGTGGACCTGGAGACCCAGTACTTC.

At least ten counts were recorded for this clonotype. CDR3 coding DNA: TGTGCCAGCAGCCCCTCGGCTGGGACTAGCGGGAGGGCCCATGAGCAGTTCTTC. Protein: CASSPSAGTSGRAHEQFF. This chain links TRBV4-2 with TRBJ2-1; 16 nucleotides match TRBD2. The CDR3 covers 18 residues. Germline CDR1 reads LGHNA; CDR2 reads YNFKEQ. V trimming: 4 bases; J trimming: 8 bases; junction bases outside the gene matches: 11.

This clonotype turned up a few times. This chain joins TRBV5-1 and TRBJ2-7; weak D call: TRBD1 (6 bases). The CDR3 has 14 residues. Germline CDR1 is SGHRS and CDR2 is YFSETQ. Trimming cost V 3 bases and J 7 bases, with 17 bases left between them. In DNA form, the CDR3 reads TGCGCCAGCAGCTCACAGGGTCCCCCCTCGGAGCAGTACTTC. It codes for CASSSQGPPSEQYF.

The chain uses TRBV20-1 and TRBJ2-1; TRBD2 aligns across 7 bases. This CDR3 has 15 amino acids. From germline, CDR1 is DFQATT and CDR2 SNEGSKA (reference sequence). V shed 6 bases and J 0 bases; nucleotides not matched to a gene: 8. The CDR3 reads CSAKRLASSYNEQFF. The CDR3 coding sequence is TGCAGTGCAAAAAGACTAGCCTCCTCCTACAATGAGCAGTTCTTC.

Only a few counts were recorded for this clonotype. The chain combines TRBV7-2 with TRBJ2-3, with 9 positions matching TRBD2. Losses at the gene ends were 6 bases for V and 0 bases for J; bases not matched to a gene: 7. From germline, CDR1 is SGHTA and CDR2 FQGNSA. The CDR3 sequence is 16 residues long. The CDR3 sequence: CASSYIAGVSTDTQYF. CDR3 in DNA: TGTGCCAGCAGTTATATAGCGGGAGTGAGCACAGATACGCAGTATTTT.

CDR3 amino acids: CASSLEGFGGTF. CDR3 coding DNA: TGTGCCAGCAGCTTAGAGGGGTTCGGGGGCACCTTC. The J gene is TRBJ1-2, the V gene TRBV7-2; D is possibly TRBD1 (5 bases). This CDR3 comprises 12 residues. In germline, CDR1 is SGHTA, CDR2 FQGNSA. V lost 1 base and J 13 bases, leaving 13 bases between the germline ends.

This clonotype occurred a few times. The rearrangement uses TRBV3-1 and TRBJ2-7, with D uncertain. The CDR3 is 15 residues long. CDR1 is LGHDT, CDR2 YNNKEL, per germline (reference sequence). The V end lost 2 bases, the J end lost 6 bases, and 17 bases lay between the germline ends. This chain's CDR3 is CASSQSGSRGGEQYF. CDR3 in DNA: TGTGCCAGCAGCCAATCCGGGTCCCGTGGCGGCGAGCAGTACTTC.

A few counts support this clonotype. The chain joins TRBV20-1 to TRBJ2-1; TRBD2 matches at 9 bases. Germline loops: CDR1 DFQATT, CDR2 SNEGSKA (reference sequence). The CDR3 is made up of 17 amino acids. Trimming took 6 bases from V and 6 from J; bases not matched to a gene: 18. The CDR3 region is CSAEFPAGGIKGNEQFF. The DNA for the CDR3 is TGCAGTGCCGAATTTCCCGCGGGGGGGATTAAGGGCAATGAGCAGTTCTTC.

This clonotype came up many times. The rearrangement links TRBV7-9 to TRBJ1-1, with a weak D call TRBD1 (6 bases). The V gene lost 1 base and the J gene lost 6 bases, with 12 bases spanning the gap. CDR3 length: 14 amino acids. CDR1 SEHNR and CDR2 FQNEAQ come from the germline V gene (reference sequence). The CDR3 here is CASSLGAEGAEAFF. CDR3 nucleotide sequence: TGTGCCAGCAGCTTAGGGGCCGAGGGGGCTGAAGCTTTCTTT. Combining the CDR3 with reference TRBV7-9 and TRBJ1-1 gives the whole variable domain DTGVSQNPRHKITKRGQNVTFRCDPISEHNRLYWYRQTLGQGPEFLTYFQNEAQLEKSRLLSDRFSAERPKGSFSTLEIQRTEQGDSAMYLCASSLGAEGAEAFFGQGTRLTVV.

The table lists this clonotype with many counts. The chain has TRBV5-1 and TRBJ2-7; TRBD1 agrees at 7 bases. The CDR3 sequence is 16 residues long. V lost 4 bases to trimming and J lost 0 bases; unmatched junction nucleotides: 10. CDR1 is SGHRS, CDR2 YFSETQ, per germline. The CDR3 sequence is CASSLPRDRPSYEQYF. DNA for the CDR3: TGCGCCAGCAGCCTACCCCGGGACAGACCCTCCTACGAGCAGTACTTC.

The chain carries TRBV4-2 and TRBJ2-7; D gene unclear. Between the trimmed V and J ends, which lost 0 bases and 5 bases, there was a span of 8 bases. Germline CDR1 is LGHNA and CDR2 is YNFKEQ. The CDR3 spans 13 residues. The CDR3 spells CASSQDRQDEQYF. CDR3 nucleotides: TGTGCCAGCAGCCAAGACCGCCAGGACGAGCAGTACTTC.

The rearrangement links TRBV10-3 to TRBJ2-2, with D possibly matching TRBD1 (6 bases). The CDR3 totals 14 residues. CDR1 and CDR2 from the germline V gene are ENHRY and SYGVKD. Trimming left V 4 bases short and J 2 bases short, with 8 bases between. CDR3 loop: CAISGQANTGELFF. Written as DNA, the CDR3 is TGTGCCATCAGTGGACAGGCCAACACCGGGGAGCTGTTTTTT.

This clonotype was found a few times. This chain uses TRBV15 with TRBJ1-2, with D possibly matching TRBD1 (6 bases). The CDR3 consists of 16 residues. V was cut by 1 base and J by 8 bases, with 20 bases left in between. The V gene's germline CDR1 is LNHNV and CDR2 YYDKDF (reference sequence). The CDR3 loop is CATSRAPGDVAYGYTF. The CDR3 DNA is TGTGCCACCAGCAGAGCGCCAGGGGACGTAGCGTACGGCTACACCTTC.

The rearrangement links TRBV7-8 to TRBJ2-7; D is possibly TRBD1 (5 bases). The germline V and J ends were trimmed by 1 base and 2 bases, with 18 bases remaining between them. Per germline, CDR1 SGHVS and CDR2 FQNEAQ. The CDR3 spans 17 residues. The CDR3 is CASSLDALGAQTYEQYF. In DNA form, the CDR3 reads TGTGCCAGCAGCTTAGATGCTCTAGGGGCCCAAACCTACGAGCAGTACTTC.

As to this clonotype: No conserved phenylalanine or tryptophan ends this CDR3, so it is likely a read error. The V call is TRBV2, the J call TRBJ2-2; 9 bases line up with TRBD1. CDR3 length: 15 amino acids. Losses at the gene ends were 5 bases for V and 4 bases for J; bases not matched to a gene: 5. In germline, CDR1 is SNHLY, CDR2 FYNNEI. The CDR3 coding sequence is TGTGCCAGCAGTTACAGGGGGCAGGGCACCGGGGAGCTGTTTCTT. It codes for CASSYRGQGTGELFL.

The chain uses TRBV6-1 and TRBJ2-3; 10 bases agree with TRBD2. V shed 6 bases, J shed 1 base, and the junction held 4 bases outside the gene matches. The CDR3 totals 15 residues. CDR1 and CDR2 (germline): MNHNS, SASEGT. This CDR3 reads CASRTLAGGTDTQYF. The CDR3 DNA reads as TGTGCCAGCAGAACTCTAGCGGGGGGCACAGATACGCAGTATTTT.

This clonotype was counted a few times. This rearrangement joins TRBV7-9 to TRBJ2-7, with 7 bases that match TRBD2. Germline CDR1 and CDR2: SEHNR and FQNEAQ (reference sequence). The V and J ends lost 6 bases and 2 bases, in that order; junction bases with no gene match: 13. This CDR3 comprises 16 residues. The CDR3 sequence: CASSPGELAVTYEQYF. CDR3 DNA: TGTGCCAGCAGTCCAGGAGAGCTAGCGGTTACCTACGAGCAGTACTTC.

V and J are TRBV5-1 and TRBJ2-1; TRBD2 aligns across 11 bases. CDR1 and CDR2 from the germline V gene are SGHRS and YFSETQ. V lost 1 base to trimming and J lost 0 bases; unmatched junction nucleotides: 9. The CDR3 totals 19 residues. CDR3 protein: CASSLFTSGSPGSYNEQFF. The CDR3 bases are TGCGCCAGCAGCTTGTTTACTAGCGGGAGTCCAGGCTCCTACAATGAGCAGTTCTTC. The full variable domain, in which reference TRBV5-1 and TRBJ2-1 provide the parts outside the CDR3, is KAGVTQTPRYLIKTRGQQVTLSCSPISGHRSVSWYQQTPGQGLQFLFEYFSETQRNKGNFPGRFSGRQFSNSRSEMNVSTLELGDSALYLCASSLFTSGSPGSYNEQFFGPGTRLTVL.

The rearrangement links TRBV7-3 to TRBJ1-2, with TRBD1 matching 9 bases. Germline V gene sequence: CDR1 SGHTA, CDR2 FQGTGA. The CDR3 consists of 16 residues. The junction had 8 bases not matched to a gene; V was cut back by 5 bases and J by 1 base. The DNA of the CDR3 is TGTGCCAGCAGCCCAACAGGGGGCTCGCTTAACTATGGCTACACCTTC. It is translated as CASSPTGGSLNYGYTF.

This clonotype showed up many times. The V call is TRBV3-1, the J call TRBJ1-3, with D uncertain. This CDR3 is 16 amino acids long. In germline, CDR1 is LGHDT, CDR2 YNNKEL (reference sequence). The V end was cut by 1 base, the J end by 2 bases, with 12 bases between. The CDR3 region is CASSQAPVSAGNTIYF. The DNA for the CDR3 is TGTGCCAGCAGCCAAGCCCCGGTTTCCGCTGGAAACACCATATATTTT.

This chain connects TRBV20-1 to TRBJ2-7, with no clear D. Germline V gene data show CDR1 as DFQATT and CDR2 as SNEGSKA (reference sequence). The CDR3 contains 14 residues. V shed 0 bases and J shed 7 bases, with 16 bases lying between them. This CDR3 reads CSARDRLDLREQYF. DNA for the CDR3: TGCAGTGCTAGAGATCGGCTAGACCTTAGGGAGCAGTACTTC.

In this sample, this clonotype turned up many times. This rearrangement joins TRBV9 to TRBJ1-5, with D tentatively TRBD1 (6 bases). The CDR3 is made up of 15 amino acids. V lost 2 bases and J lost 2, with 11 bases in between. Per the germline V gene, CDR1 is SGDLS and CDR2 is YYNGEE. The CDR3 nucleotides are TGTGCCAGCAGCGTTGGGGGCACGGGCAATCAGCCCCAGCATTTT. Its translation is CASSVGGTGNQPQHF.

V and J are TRBV14 and TRBJ2-7, with 7 bases identical to TRBD2. The CDR3 covers 16 residues. CDR1 is SGHDN, CDR2 FVKESK, per germline. Unmatched junction bases numbered 5, after V lost 0 bases and J lost 0 bases. For the CDR3, the DNA is TGTGCCAGCAGCCAAGAAGGGCGGGGGAGCTCCTACGAGCAGTACTTC. It specifies CASSQEGRGSSYEQYF.

As DNA, the CDR3 is TGTGCCAGCAGCTTAGGACCCGGGACTAGCATTGGGACCCAGTACTTC. Encoded protein: CASSLGPGTSIGTQYF. The chain employs TRBV11-2 and TRBJ2-5; the match to TRBD2 covers 9 bases. V lost 1 base, J lost 7 bases, and 10 bases stayed unmatched. The germline CDR1 and CDR2 sequences are SGHAT and FQNNGV. The CDR3 covers 16 residues.